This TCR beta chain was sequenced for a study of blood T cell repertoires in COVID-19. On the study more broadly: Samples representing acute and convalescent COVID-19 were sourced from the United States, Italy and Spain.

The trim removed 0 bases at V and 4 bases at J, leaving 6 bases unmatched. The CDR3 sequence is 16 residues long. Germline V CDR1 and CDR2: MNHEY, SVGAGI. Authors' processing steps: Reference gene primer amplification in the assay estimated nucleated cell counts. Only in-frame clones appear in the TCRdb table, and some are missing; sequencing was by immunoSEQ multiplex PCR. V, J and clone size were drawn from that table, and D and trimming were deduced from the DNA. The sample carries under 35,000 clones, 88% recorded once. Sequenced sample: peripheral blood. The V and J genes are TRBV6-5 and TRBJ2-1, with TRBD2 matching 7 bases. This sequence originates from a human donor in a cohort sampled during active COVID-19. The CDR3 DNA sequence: TGTGCCAGCAGTTACTCAGCGGGGCGAATGTACAATGAGCAGTTCTTC. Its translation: CASSYSAGRMYNEQFF.